This is a list of T cell receptor beta chains from one sample in a study of T cell responses to AZD1222 COVID-19 vaccine. Only in-frame clones appear in the TCRdb table, and some are missing; sequencing was by immunoSEQ multiplex PCR. The table shows over 110,000 clones, with 85% to 90% occurring only once. Specimen: peripheral blood, collected 28 days after the second AZD1222 dose. These receptors originate from an adult who received the AZD1222 COVID-19 vaccine. Each CDR3 is given with its conserved first and last residue. Fields, in order: CDR3 length, D gene, V gene, J gene, clone size, CDR3 protein, CDR3 DNA. D genes are given only for firm matches. Clone size is given for some rows only: seen once, a few or many times, or a class if the clone is expanded.

15	.	TRBV19	TRBJ1-6	.	CASSIGAGHNSPLHF	TGTGCCAGTAGTATCGGCGCAGGTCATAATTCACCCCTCCACTTT
13	.	TRBV2	TRBJ1-2	.	CASRAGILGGYTF	TGTGCCAGCAGGGCCGGGATCTTAGGGGGCTACACCTTC
16	TRBD2	TRBV19	TRBJ2-3	.	CASKRTRRGATDTQYF	TGTGCCAGTAAGCGAACTAGGCGGGGGGCAACGGATACGCAGTATTTT
15	.	TRBV6-5	TRBJ1-3	once	CASSKQGSAGNTIYF	TGTGCCAGCAGTAAGCAGGGTAGCGCTGGAAACACCATATATTTT
15	.	TRBV28	TRBJ2-5	.	CASSLLQGGQETQYF	TGTGCCAGCAGTTTACTTCAGGGTGGTCAAGAGACCCAGTACTTC
15	TRBD1	TRBV28	TRBJ1-6	few	CASCRDRRFDSPLHF	TGTGCCTCTTGCCGGGACAGGAGGTTCGATTCACCCCTCCACTTT
16	.	TRBV10-2	TRBJ2-1	.	CASSGSRGASYNEQFF	TGCGCCAGCAGTGGAAGTCGGGGCGCTTCCTACAATGAGCAGTTCTTC
14	.	TRBV28	TRBJ1-5	.	CASSPGTLNQPQHF	TGTGCCAGCAGCCCCGGGACTCTCAATCAGCCCCAGCATTTT
17	TRBD2	TRBV29-1	TRBJ2-4	.	CSVAGWASGMRKNIQYF	TGCAGCGTTGCGGGATGGGCTAGCGGGATGAGGAAAAACATTCAGTACTTC
14	.	TRBV30	TRBJ1-1	.	CAWKGVGRGTEAFF	TGTGCCTGGAAGGGGGTAGGGAGGGGGACTGAAGCTTTCTTT
17	TRBD1	TRBV30	TRBJ1-5	.	CAWTSRDRGYSNQPQHF	TGTGCCTGGACCTCTCGGGACAGGGGCTATAGCAATCAGCCCCAGCATTTT
13	.	TRBV30	TRBJ1-2	.	CAWGLSGHPGYTF	TGTGCCTGGGGGCTCTCCGGACACCCTGGCTACACCTTC
14	TRBD1	TRBV5-1	TRBJ1-2	.	CASSLGGQGLGYTF	TGCGCCAGCAGCTTGGGCGGACAGGGGCTTGGCTACACCTTC
17	.	TRBV24-1	TRBJ2-3	.	CATSDLSSLPDTDTQYF	TGTGCCACCAGTGATTTATCCAGCCTCCCCGACACAGATACGCAGTATTTT
11	.	TRBV12-3/TRBV12-4	TRBJ1-1	.	CASSLSTEAFF	TGTGCCAGCAGTTTATCCACTGAAGCTTTCTTT
17	TRBD2	TRBV4-2	TRBJ2-3	.	CASSQDGAGGGTDTQYF	TGTGCCAGCAGCCAAGATGGGGCGGGAGGAGGGACAGATACGCAGTATTTT
13	TRBD1	TRBV28	TRBJ1-2	.	CASSPDRGYGYTF	TGTGCCAGCAGTCCCGACAGGGGCTATGGCTACACCTTC
15	TRBD1	TRBV3-1/TRBV3-2	TRBJ1-4	.	CASSQTGTGGEKLFF	TGTGCCAGCAGCCAGACCGGGACAGGGGGTGAAAAACTGTTTTTT
13	.	TRBV6-5	TRBJ1-4	.	CASSYDSKEKLFF	TGTGCCAGCAGTTACGACTCTAAAGAAAAACTGTTTTTT